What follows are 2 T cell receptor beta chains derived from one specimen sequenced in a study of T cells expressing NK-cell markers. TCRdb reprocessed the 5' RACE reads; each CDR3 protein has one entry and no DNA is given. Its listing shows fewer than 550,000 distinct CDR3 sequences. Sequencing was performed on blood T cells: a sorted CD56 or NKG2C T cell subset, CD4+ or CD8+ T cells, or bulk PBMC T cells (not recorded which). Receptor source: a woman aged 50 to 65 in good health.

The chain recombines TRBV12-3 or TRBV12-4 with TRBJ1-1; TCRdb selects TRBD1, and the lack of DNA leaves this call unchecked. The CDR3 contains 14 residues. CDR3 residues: CASSLHRGDTEAFF.

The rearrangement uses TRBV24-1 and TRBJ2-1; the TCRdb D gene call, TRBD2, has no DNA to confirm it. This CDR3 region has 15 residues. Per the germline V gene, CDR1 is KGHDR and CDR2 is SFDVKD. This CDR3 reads CATSDGGPTYNEQFF.